A single sample gave rise to the 20 T cell receptor beta chains below, sequenced in a study of T cell changes during pregnancy in multiple sclerosis. Clones were read by immunoSEQ multiplex PCR, and TCRdb kept only the in-frame ones, dropping some. This sample has some 13,000 clones, with roughly 86% found just once. Sequencing was performed on CD8+ T cells from peripheral blood mononuclear cells, taken in the second trimester of pregnancy. The source of these receptors is a female donor in good health, enrolled as a control in a pregnancy study.

The chain joins TRBV27 to TRBJ2-7, with 9 positions matching TRBD2. Per germline, CDR1 MNHEY and CDR2 SMNVEV (reference sequence). V trimming: 3 bases; J trimming: 2 bases; junction bases outside the gene matches: 8. The CDR3 runs 16 residues. CDR3 protein: CASSFRLAEFPYEQYF. The CDR3 nucleotides are TGTGCCAGCAGTTTCCGACTAGCGGAATTCCCCTACGAGCAGTACTTC.

The count of this clone is one. The rearrangement links TRBV6-5 to TRBJ1-1; tentatively, D is TRBD1 (6 bases). CDR1 and CDR2 (germline): MNHEY, SVGAGI. Trimming took 5 bases from V and 5 from J, leaving 12 bases between them. The CDR3 runs 13 residues. CDR3 protein: CASSRQVRTEAFF. The CDR3 bases are TGTGCCAGCAGTCGACAGGTGCGGACTGAAGCTTTCTTT.

V gene TRBV5-1 combines with J gene TRBJ2-7, with D possibly TRBD2 on 6 matching bases. V lost 0 bases, J lost 0 bases, and 10 bases lay in between. Germline-derived CDR1 and CDR2 are SGHRS and YFSETQ. The length of the CDR3 is 15 residues. The CDR3 DNA sequence: TGCGCCAGCAGCTTGGACGACGGGGGCTCCTACGAGCAGTACTTC. This sequence encodes CASSLDDGGSYEQYF.

V usage is TRBV4-1 and J usage is TRBJ1-1, with a possible D match to TRBD1 (5 bases). CDR1 MGHRA and CDR2 YSYEKL come from the germline V gene. The V end was cut by 4 bases, the J end by 1 base, with 10 bases between. The CDR3 runs 14 residues. CDR3 protein: CASSPGGGNTEAFF. The CDR3 nucleotides read TGCGCCAGCAGCCCTGGGGGGGGGAACACTGAAGCTTTCTTT.

V usage is TRBV19 and J usage is TRBJ2-2; TRBD1 agrees at 11 bases. This CDR3 is built from 14 residues. The trim removed 8 bases at V and 8 bases at J, leaving 7 bases unmatched. Germline CDR1 reads LNHDA; CDR2 reads SQIVND (reference sequence). The CDR3: CASGTGGYEGELFF. In nucleotides, the CDR3 is TGTGCCAGTGGGACAGGGGGATATGAAGGGGAGCTGTTTTTT.

The table lists this clone with a count of one. V is TRBV19 and J is TRBJ2-7; 9 nucleotides agree with TRBD2. The junction had 14 bases not matched to a gene; V was cut back by 9 bases and J by 5 bases. This CDR3 has 15 amino acids. CDR1 and CDR2 from the germline V gene are LNHDA and SQIVND (reference sequence). CDR3 bases: TGTGCCAGCGATAGCGGGGGAAGCTATAGTGACGAGCAGTACTTC. Protein: CASDSGGSYSDEQYF. The complete variable domain, with remaining parts taken from reference TRBV19 and TRBJ2-7, reads DGGITQSPKYLFRKEGQNVTLSCEQNLNHDAMYWYRQDPGQGLRLIYYSQIVNDFQKGDIAEGYSVSREKKESFPLTVTSAQKNPTAFYLCASDSGGSYSDEQYFGPGTRLTVT.

This chain connects TRBV19 to TRBJ1-1; D uncertain. Trimming stripped 2 bases from V and 0 bases from J, with 13 bases between. The CDR3 covers 16 residues. Germline loops: CDR1 LNHDA, CDR2 SQIVND (reference sequence). The CDR3 loop is CASSILASELNTEAFF. DNA of the CDR3: TGTGCCAGTAGTATACTGGCTTCTGAACTGAACACTGAAGCTTTCTTT.

This clone was seen once. Here the CDR3 DNA reads TGCAGCGTTTCAGGGGTTCTCAACGAGCAGTACTTC. Its protein product is CSVSGVLNEQYF. The chain carries TRBV29-1 and TRBJ2-7, with D maybe TRBD1 (6 bases). The CDR3 extends over 12 amino acids. Germline V gives CDR1 SQVTM, CDR2 ANQGSEA. V was pared by 5 bases and J by 5 bases, with 13 bases between.

V is TRBV5-4 and J is TRBJ1-2; 10 bases are a match to TRBD1. This CDR3 has 16 residues. Germline trimming cut 2 bases from V and 6 bases from J; bases unmatched to any gene: 10. Germline V lookup: CDR1 SGHNT, CDR2 YYREEE (reference sequence). CDR3 in DNA: TGTGCCAGCAGCTTAGGACAGGGGGTTTCGTTAAATGGCTACACCTTC. Amino acid sequence: CASSLGQGVSLNGYTF.

The chain joins TRBV7-9 to TRBJ1-1; TRBD1 matches 7 bases. This CDR3 has 14 amino acids. Germline assignment: CDR1 SEHNR and CDR2 FQNEAQ (reference sequence). The junction had 4 bases not matched to a gene; V was cut back by 5 bases and J by 1 base. CDR3 in DNA: TGTGCCAGCAGCGCCGGGACAGCGAACACTGAAGCTTTCTTT. Translation: CASSAGTANTEAFF.

Only one count was recorded for this clone. This chain joins TRBV6-5 and TRBJ2-5; 9 nucleotides align to TRBD1. This CDR3 has 15 amino acids. Germline trimming cut 6 bases from V and 5 bases from J; bases unmatched to any gene: 10. Looked up from germline, CDR1 is MNHEY and CDR2 is SVGAGI. CDR3 bases: TGTGCCAGCAGCGACAACAGGGGGCGTAGGGAGACCCAGTACTTC. Its translation: CASSDNRGRRETQYF.

This chain connects TRBV10-2 to TRBJ1-2; 8 bases fit TRBD1. Germline V gene lookup returns CDR1 WSHSY and CDR2 SAAADI. V trimming: 7 bases; J trimming: 6 bases; junction bases outside the gene matches: 4. This CDR3 has 12 amino acids. This chain's CDR3 is CASKQGGDGYTF. CDR3 nucleotide sequence: TGCGCCAGCAAACAGGGGGGAGATGGCTACACCTTC.

The chain links TRBV15 to TRBJ2-3; maybe TRBD1 (5 bases). Germline V CDR1 and CDR2: LNHNV, YYDKDF (reference sequence). The CDR3 length is 16 residues. V lost 4 bases and J lost 3, with 17 bases in between. Here the CDR3 reads CATSTTRAGRTDTQYF. CDR3 coding DNA: TGTGCCACCAGCACCACACGAGCAGGGCGAACAGATACGCAGTATTTT. The variable domain in full, with the rest retrieved from reference TRBV15 and TRBJ2-3, is DAMVIQNPRYQVTQFGKPVTLSCSQTLNHNVMYWYQQKSSQAPKLLFHYYDKDFNNEADTPDNFQSRRPNTSFCFLDIRSPGLGDTAMYLCATSTTRAGRTDTQYFGPGTRLTVL.

This chain links TRBV27 with TRBJ2-3, with 7 bases aligning to TRBD2. Germline values: CDR1 MNHEY, CDR2 SMNVEV (reference sequence). The CDR3 covers 12 residues. Losses at the gene ends were 6 bases for V and 6 bases for J; bases not matched to a gene: 3. CDR3 coding DNA: TGTGCCAGCAGCACTAGCGACGATACGCAGTATTTT. The encoded protein is CASSTSDDTQYF.

The chain uses TRBV4-2 and TRBJ2-2; 7 bases match TRBD1. The J segment lost 3 bases and the V segment lost 2 bases, leaving 6 bases of the junction unmatched. The germline V gene has CDR1 LGHNA and CDR2 YNFKEQ. The CDR3 covers 16 residues. CDR3 region: CASSQPATGDTGELFF. The CDR3 DNA follows: TGTGCCAGCAGCCAACCGGCAACAGGGGACACCGGGGAGCTGTTTTTT.

The J gene is TRBJ1-1, the V gene TRBV25-1; possible D gene TRBD1, 5 bases. CDR1 and CDR2 (germline): MGHDK, SYGVNS. Trimming took off 2 bases at V and 5 bases at J, with 6 bases between the two ends. This CDR3 has 12 amino acids. In DNA, the CDR3 is TGTGCCAGCAGTGAACGGGGGACTGAAGCTTTCTTT. Residues: CASSERGTEAFF.

The chain has TRBV13 and TRBJ1-3, with no clear D. CDR1 PRHDT and CDR2 FYEKMQ come from the germline V gene (reference sequence). The ends were cut back, 5 bases at V and 0 bases at J, with 11 bases in the middle. This CDR3 has 15 residues. In DNA form, the CDR3 reads TGTGCCAGCAGCCCGGCTACAGTCTCTGGAAACACCATATATTTT. Protein sequence: CASSPATVSGNTIYF.

Judged by abundance, this clone is large (0.1 to 1%). The rearrangement joins TRBV13 to TRBJ2-4; 11 bases align to TRBD2. This CDR3 has 20 residues. With V trimmed by 1 base and J by 0 bases, 11 bases remained unmatched. The germline V gene has CDR1 PRHDT and CDR2 FYEKMQ (reference sequence). CDR3 nucleotide sequence: TGTGCCAGCAGCTTAGAGGGCTCTAGCGGGGGGACCCTAGCCAAAAACATTCAGTACTTC. Translating it yields CASSLEGSSGGTLAKNIQYF.

The J gene is TRBJ1-3, the V gene TRBV5-6; possibly TRBD1 for D (5 bases). Germline values: CDR1 SGHDT, CDR2 YYEEEE. This CDR3 spans 16 amino acids. The ends were cut back, 1 base at V and 0 bases at J, with 11 bases in the middle. In nucleotides, the CDR3 is TGTGCCAGCAGCTTGCCAGGGTCTAACTCTGGAAACACCATATATTTT. It translates to CASSLPGSNSGNTIYF.

This clone was counted once. This chain connects TRBV29-1 to TRBJ2-2; 8 bases map to TRBD1. Unmatched junction bases numbered 10, after V lost 5 bases and J lost 5 bases. Germline values: CDR1 SQVTM, CDR2 ANQGSEA. The CDR3 spans 15 residues. CDR3 nucleotide sequence: TGCAGCGTTATCGGGGGAGACAGGGGAACCGGGGAGCTGTTTTTT. Its translation is CSVIGGDRGTGELFF.